This entry describes one TCR beta chain. This specimen comes from a study of cytotoxic CD8 clonotypes in ibrutinib-treated CLL. The data were produced by immunoSEQ multiplex PCR, yet TCRdb's version contains in-frame clones alone and is incomplete. The data contain some 200,000 clones, more than 75% of them seen just once; the ten biggest clones take up over 9.5%. This receptor was obtained from a human donor with chronic lymphocytic leukemia. This specimen consisted of PBMCs, obtained after 12 months of ibrutinib treatment.

CDR3 sequence reads: CAWSEGDSYEQYF. The CDR3 DNA sequence: TGTGCCTGGAGTGAAGGGGACAGTTACGAGCAGTACTTC. The V call is TRBV30, the J call TRBJ2-7, with 7 nucleotides matching TRBD1. There are 13 residues in the CDR3. Germline CDR1 and CDR2: GTSNPN and SVGIG (reference sequence). After removal of 1 base from V and 4 bases from J, the junction contained 4 bases not matched to a gene. Using reference TRBV30 and TRBJ2-7 for the parts outside the CDR3, the full variable domain is SQTIHQWPATLVQPVGSPLSLECTVEGTSNPNLYWYRQAAGRGLQLLFYSVGIGQISSEVPQNLSASRPQDRQFILSSKKLLLSDSGFYLCAWSEGDSYEQYFGPGTRLTVT.